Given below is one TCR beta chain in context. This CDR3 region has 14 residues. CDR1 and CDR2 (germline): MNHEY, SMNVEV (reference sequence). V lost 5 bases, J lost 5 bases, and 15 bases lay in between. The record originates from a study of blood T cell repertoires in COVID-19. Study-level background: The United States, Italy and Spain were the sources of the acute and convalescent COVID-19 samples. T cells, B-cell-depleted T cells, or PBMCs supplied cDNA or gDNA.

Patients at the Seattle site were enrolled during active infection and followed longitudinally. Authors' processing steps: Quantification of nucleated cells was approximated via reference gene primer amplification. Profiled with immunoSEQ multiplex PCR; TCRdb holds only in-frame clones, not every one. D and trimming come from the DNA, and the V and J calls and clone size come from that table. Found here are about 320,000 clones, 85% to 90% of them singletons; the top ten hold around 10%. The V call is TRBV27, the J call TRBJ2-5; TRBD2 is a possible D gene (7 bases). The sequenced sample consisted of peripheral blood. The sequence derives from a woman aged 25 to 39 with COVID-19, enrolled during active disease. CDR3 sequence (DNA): TGTGCCAGCAGTGCCCGGGGGGCCGGGGAGACCCAGTACTTC. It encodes CASSARGAGETQYF.